A selection of T cell receptor beta chains follows, all from one sample in a study of cytomegalovirus exposure and HLA in healthy donors. Profiled with immunoSEQ multiplex PCR; TCRdb holds only in-frame clones, not every one. With over 100,000 clones in the sample, the ten largest clones hold approximately 1.7%. The sequenced sample was PBMCs. These receptors were obtained from a man between 18 and 29 years old in good health and CMV-seronegative. Both conserved end residues are part of each CDR3. Fields, in order: V gene, J gene, D gene, CDR3 protein, CDR3 DNA. D genes are given only for firm matches.

>TRBV6-5|TRBJ2-1|-
CASSYYLQNNEQFF
TGTGCCAGCAGTTACTACCTACAGAACAATGAGCAGTTCTTC
>TRBV4-3|TRBJ2-3|-
CASSQSGFDTQYF
TGCGCCAGCAGCCAGTCGGGGTTCGATACGCAGTATTTT
>TRBV9|TRBJ2-1|TRBD1
CASTNPMTGSSYNEQFF
TGTGCCAGCACGAACCCAATGACAGGGAGCTCCTACAATGAGCAGTTCTTC
>TRBV27|TRBJ1-1|TRBD1
CASSFRRGTEAFF
TGTGCCAGCAGTTTCCGCAGGGGGACTGAAGCTTTCTTT
>TRBV5-4|TRBJ1-3|-
CASSLGGSGNTIYF
TGTGCCAGCAGCTTGGGAGGGTCTGGAAACACCATATATTTT
>TRBV6-5|TRBJ2-1|TRBD2
CASSYSSGGIWEQFF
TGTGCCAGCAGTTACTCCAGCGGGGGGATATGGGAGCAGTTCTTC
>TRBV4-3|TRBJ2-7|TRBD1
CASSQEWGQGGEQYF
TGCGCCAGCAGCCAAGAATGGGGACAGGGGGGCGAGCAGTACTTC
>TRBV11-2|TRBJ1-3|-
CASSLAPSGNTIYF
TGTGCCAGCAGCTTAGCCCCATCTGGAAACACCATATATTTT
>TRBV9|TRBJ2-3|TRBD2
CASNRLAGFTDTQYF
TGTGCCAGCAATCGACTAGCGGGGTTCACAGATACGCAGTATTTT
>TRBV7-9|TRBJ2-7|TRBD1
CASSPSLMRGQGIHEQYF
TGTGCCAGCAGCCCTAGTTTAATGCGTGGACAGGGGATTCACGAGCAGTACTTC
>TRBV2|TRBJ1-5|-
CASSEGNSYQPQHF
TGTGCCAGCAGTGAGGGTAACAGCTATCAGCCCCAGCATTTT
>TRBV5-6|TRBJ2-6|TRBD2
CASSSGGAGSLSGANVLTF
TGTGCCAGCAGCTCCGGGGGGGCAGGCAGTTTATCTGGGGCCAACGTCCTGACTTTC
>TRBV9|TRBJ2-7|-
CASSVSSGYEQYF
TGTGCCAGCAGCGTATCGTCCGGCTACGAGCAGTACTTC
>TRBV4-3|TRBJ2-1|TRBD2
CASSQEIGTSGRLRVF
TGCGCCAGCAGCCAAGAAATAGGGACTAGCGGGAGGCTCCGGGTCTTC
>TRBV6-5|TRBJ2-1|-
CASSYYGSTYGEQFF
TGTGCCAGCAGTTACTACGGTTCTACTTATGGTGAGCAGTTCTTC
>TRBV11-2|TRBJ1-1|TRBD1
CASSSGTANTEAFF
TGTGCCAGCAGCTCCGGGACAGCGAACACTGAAGCTTTCTTT
>TRBV7-9|TRBJ1-1|-
CASSPQGNTEAFF
TGTGCCAGCAGCCCACAGGGGAACACTGAAGCTTTCTTT
>TRBV5-8|TRBJ1-1|TRBD1
CASSLAIQTGGATQAFF
TGTGCCAGCAGCTTGGCAATCCAGACAGGGGGCGCAACACAAGCTTTCTTT
>TRBV6-5|TRBJ1-2|-
CASSYGGLDYGYTF
TGTGCCAGCAGTTACGGAGGTTTGGACTATGGCTACACCTTC
>TRBV18|TRBJ2-1|-
CASSPLPSNNEQFF
TGTGCCAGCTCACCACTTCCTAGCAACAATGAGCAGTTCTTC
>TRBV27|TRBJ1-5|TRBD1
CASSPGGNQPQHF
TGTGCCAGCAGTCCAGGGGGGAATCAGCCCCAGCATTTT
>TRBV28|TRBJ2-7|-
CASSRDTSGQYF
TGTGCCAGCAGCCGGGACACCTCGGGGCAGTACTTC
>TRBV2|TRBJ2-1|-
CASSEAPSPQFF
TGTGCCAGCAGTGAAGCGCCTAGCCCGCAGTTCTTC
>TRBV28|TRBJ1-2|TRBD1
CASSYNRGVSYGYTF
TGTGCCAGCAGTTATAACAGGGGAGTCAGCTATGGCTACACCTTC
>TRBV5-1|TRBJ2-5|-
CASTEGETQYF
TGCGCCAGCACAGAGGGAGAGACCCAGTACTTC
>TRBV27|TRBJ2-7|-
CASSLRSGYYEQYF
TGTGCCAGCAGTTTACGAAGCGGGTACTACGAGCAGTACTTC
>TRBV6-6|TRBJ2-5|TRBD2
CASSHSGRWETQYF
TGTGCCAGCAGTCATAGCGGGAGGTGGGAGACCCAGTACTTC
>TRBV9|TRBJ1-5|-
CASSVTDRFGQPQHF
TGTGCCAGCAGCGTGACAGACAGGTTCGGCCAGCCCCAGCATTTT
>TRBV29-1|TRBJ2-1|TRBD1
CSVVTGVNEQFF
TGCAGCGTTGTGACAGGGGTGAATGAGCAGTTCTTC
>TRBV10-3|TRBJ1-5|TRBD1
CAISESRVDRNNQPQHF
TGTGCCATCAGTGAGTCCCGTGTGGACAGGAACAATCAGCCCCAGCATTTT
>TRBV29-1|TRBJ2-7|-
CSVEVRAMPPSYEQYF
TGCAGCGTTGAGGTCAGGGCTATGCCCCCGAGCTACGAGCAGTACTTC
>TRBV19|TRBJ1-2|-
CASSINRQAGYTF
TGTGCCAGTAGTATAAATCGGCAGGCGGGCTACACCTTC
>TRBV4-3|TRBJ1-2|-
CASSQDGYGYTF
TGCGCCAGCAGCCAAGACGGTTATGGCTACACCTTC
>TRBV29-1|TRBJ2-3|-
CSVYASESTDTQYF
TGCAGCGTTTATGCTAGCGAAAGCACAGATACGCAGTATTTT
>TRBV19|TRBJ2-7|TRBD1
CASSIGQGVDEQYF
TGTGCCAGTAGTATAGGGCAGGGGGTCGACGAGCAGTACTTC
>TRBV4-3|TRBJ1-1|-
CASSPTGGNTEAFF
TGCGCCAGCAGCCCGACAGGTGGGAACACTGAAGCTTTCTTT
>TRBV19|TRBJ2-1|TRBD2
CASSSRTSGRPFF
TGTGCCAGTAGTTCTCGGACTAGCGGGAGACCGTTCTTC
>TRBV9|TRBJ2-6|-
CASSGRVGGANVLTF
TGTGCCAGCAGCGGTAGAGTCGGTGGGGCCAACGTCCTGACTTTC
>TRBV19|TRBJ2-3|TRBD1
CASGRQGPVNTQYF
TGTGCCAGTGGACGACAGGGCCCTGTGAATACGCAGTATTTT
>TRBV7-2|TRBJ1-5|-
CASSASGANQPQHF
TGTGCCAGCAGCGCCTCAGGGGCGAATCAGCCCCAGCATTTT
>TRBV7-8|TRBJ2-5|-
CASSLALGGQETQYF
TGTGCCAGCAGCTTAGCCCTCGGGGGCCAAGAGACCCAGTACTTC
>TRBV13|TRBJ2-3|-
CASSLGAGGGFATDTQYF
TGTGCCAGCAGCTTAGGGGCAGGGGGAGGCTTTGCCACAGATACGCAGTATTTT
>TRBV15|TRBJ2-1|TRBD2
CATSRGSGGAFDEQFF
TGTGCCACCAGCAGAGGAAGCGGGGGGGCCTTCGATGAGCAGTTCTTC
>TRBV27|TRBJ2-7|TRBD1
CASSAGGPYEQYF
TGTGCCAGCAGTGCAGGGGGCCCCTACGAGCAGTACTTC
>TRBV30|TRBJ1-3|-
CALRQASGNTIYF
TGTGCCTTAAGACAGGCCTCTGGAAACACCATATATTTT
>TRBV29-1|TRBJ2-7|-
CSVRDTIYEQYF
TGCAGCGTTCGGGACACCATCTACGAGCAGTACTTC
>TRBV29-1|TRBJ2-2|TRBD1
CSVHSTGDTGELFF
TGCAGCGTTCACTCTACAGGGGACACCGGGGAGCTGTTTTTT
>TRBV4-3|TRBJ1-2|TRBD1
CASSQEQGAYYGYTF
TGCGCCAGCAGCCAAGAACAGGGGGCGTACTATGGCTACACCTTC
>TRBV4-1|TRBJ1-2|TRBD1
CASSHGQGAGVGYTF
TGCGCCAGCAGCCACGGTCAGGGGGCGGGAGTAGGCTACACCTTC
>TRBV7-2|TRBJ1-1|TRBD1
CASSHRDRDYTEAFF
TGTGCCAGCAGCCACCGGGACAGGGATTACACTGAAGCTTTCTTT
>TRBV4-3|TRBJ1-2|-
CASSQVSGQGGYGYTF
TGCGCCAGCAGCCAGGTAAGCGGCCAAGGGGGCTATGGCTACACCTTC
>TRBV27|TRBJ2-2|TRBD1
CASSPQGMGAGELFF
TGTGCCAGCAGTCCACAGGGGATGGGGGCCGGGGAGCTGTTTTTT
>TRBV5-1|TRBJ2-5|TRBD2
CASSFSPGLAGGEVTQYF
TGCGCCAGCAGCTTCTCCCCCGGACTAGCGGGAGGTGAAGTGACCCAGTACTTC
>TRBV5-1|TRBJ2-7|TRBD1
CASSSEDRGHEQYF
TGCGCCAGCAGTTCTGAGGACAGGGGCCACGAGCAGTACTTC
>TRBV5-4|TRBJ2-2|TRBD1
CASSLRDRGTGELFF
TGTGCCAGCAGCTTACGGGACAGGGGGACCGGGGAGCTGTTTTTT
>TRBV28|TRBJ1-5|TRBD1
CASSSHGQGAFNQPQHF
TGTGCCAGCAGTTCCCACGGACAGGGGGCGTTTAATCAGCCCCAGCATTTT
>TRBV9|TRBJ1-2|-
CASSVGGSSGAPNGYTF
TGTGCCAGCAGCGTAGGAGGCAGCAGCGGGGCGCCCAATGGCTACACCTTC
>TRBV7-2|TRBJ2-1|TRBD1
CASRSTGTARVVF
TGTGCCAGCAGAAGTACCGGGACAGCGAGGGTGGTCTTC
>TRBV6-5|TRBJ1-1|TRBD1
CASSRFYRGRTEAFF
TGTGCCAGCAGCCGATTTTACAGGGGGAGGACTGAAGCTTTCTTT